The source of this T cell receptor (beta chain) is a study of identical twins. Study observations and caveats: Low generation probability was overrepresented in out-of-frame alpha sequences shared by twins. Instead of following the same donors, the conclusions were based on cross-sectional statistical analysis.

Trimming took 5 bases from V and 5 from J; bases not matched to a gene: 15. In germline, CDR1 is KGHSH, CDR2 LQKENI. The CDR3 is 17 residues long. A template switching step contributed a universal primer site, while unique molecular identifiers were present in the cDNA. TCRdb reanalysed the 5' RACE reads using MiXCR and keeps one entry per CDR3 protein. The repertoire has around 1.7 million distinct CDR3 sequences, 25% to 35% of them found once; the top ten carry 0.27%. This clonotype was seen only a few times. Its antigen is unidentified. The donors were all healthy and Caucasian. The sequence came from a newborn girl in good health. This rearrangement joins TRBV18 to TRBJ2-3; 8 bases align to TRBD1. Sequencing input: cord blood. DNA for the CDR3: TGTGCCAGCTCAACGTTGGACAGGGTACGGGCACAAGATACGCAGTATTTT. Translated, it gives CASSTLDRVRAQDTQYF.